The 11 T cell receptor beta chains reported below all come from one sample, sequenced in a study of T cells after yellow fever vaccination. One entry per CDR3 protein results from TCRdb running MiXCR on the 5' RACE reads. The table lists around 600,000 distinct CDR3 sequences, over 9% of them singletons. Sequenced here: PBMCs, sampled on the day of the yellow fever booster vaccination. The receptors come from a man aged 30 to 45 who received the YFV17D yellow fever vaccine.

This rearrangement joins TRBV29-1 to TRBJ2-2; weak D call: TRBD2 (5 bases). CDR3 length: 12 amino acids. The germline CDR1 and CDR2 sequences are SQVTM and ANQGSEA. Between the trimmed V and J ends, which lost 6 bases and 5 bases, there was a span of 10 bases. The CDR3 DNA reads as TGCAGCGTGAGGCCGGGGACCGGGGAGCTGTTTTTT. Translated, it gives CSVRPGTGELFF.

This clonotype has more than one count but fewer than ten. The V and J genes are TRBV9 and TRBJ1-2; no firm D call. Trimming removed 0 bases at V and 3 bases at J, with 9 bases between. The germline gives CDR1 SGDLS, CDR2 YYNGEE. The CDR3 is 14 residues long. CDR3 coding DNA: TGTGCCAGCAGCGTAGGGGCTCTAGACTATGGCTACACCTTC. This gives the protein CASSVGALDYGYTF.

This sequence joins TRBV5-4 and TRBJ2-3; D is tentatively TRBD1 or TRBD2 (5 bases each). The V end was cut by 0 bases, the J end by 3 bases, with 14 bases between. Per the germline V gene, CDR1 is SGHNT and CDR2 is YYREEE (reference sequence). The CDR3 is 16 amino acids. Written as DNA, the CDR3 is TGTGCCAGCAGCTTGGCGGGGACGGTTCTGACAGATACGCAGTATTTT. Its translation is CASSLAGTVLTDTQYF.

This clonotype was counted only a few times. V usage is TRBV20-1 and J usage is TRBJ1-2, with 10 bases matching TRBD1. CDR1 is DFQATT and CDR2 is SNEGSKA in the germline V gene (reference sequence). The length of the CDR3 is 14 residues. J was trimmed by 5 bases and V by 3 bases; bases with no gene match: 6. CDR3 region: CSASVGQGGYGYTF. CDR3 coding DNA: TGCAGTGCTAGCGTCGGACAGGGGGGATATGGCTACACCTTC.

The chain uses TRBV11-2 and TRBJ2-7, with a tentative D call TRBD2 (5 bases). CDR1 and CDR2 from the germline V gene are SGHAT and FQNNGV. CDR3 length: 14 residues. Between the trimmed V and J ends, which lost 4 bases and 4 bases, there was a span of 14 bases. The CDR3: CASSSLTNPYEQYF. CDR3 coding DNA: TGTGCCAGCAGCTCCTTGACTAATCCGTACGAGCAGTACTTC.

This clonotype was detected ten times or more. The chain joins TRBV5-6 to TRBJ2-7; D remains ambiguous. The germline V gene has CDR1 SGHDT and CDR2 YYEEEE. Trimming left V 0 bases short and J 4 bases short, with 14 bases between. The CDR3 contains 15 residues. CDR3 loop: CASSLGLIGPYEQYF. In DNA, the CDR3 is TGTGCCAGCAGCTTGGGTTTGATAGGACCTTACGAGCAGTACTTC.

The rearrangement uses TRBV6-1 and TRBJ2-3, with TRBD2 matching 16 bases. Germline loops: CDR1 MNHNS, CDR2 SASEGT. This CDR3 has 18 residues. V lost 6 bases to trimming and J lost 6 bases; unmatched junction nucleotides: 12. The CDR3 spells CASSRGTSGRAVRDTQYF. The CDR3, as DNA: TGTGCCAGCAGCCGCGGGACTAGCGGGAGGGCCGTTAGGGATACGCAGTATTTT.

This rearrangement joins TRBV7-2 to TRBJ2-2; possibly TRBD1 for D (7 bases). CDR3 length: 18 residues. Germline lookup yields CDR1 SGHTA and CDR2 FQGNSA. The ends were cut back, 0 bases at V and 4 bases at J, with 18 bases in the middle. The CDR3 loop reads CASSLALGGGGVTGELFF. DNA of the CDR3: TGTGCCAGCAGCTTAGCGCTTGGAGGGGGCGGTGTCACCGGGGAGCTGTTTTTT.

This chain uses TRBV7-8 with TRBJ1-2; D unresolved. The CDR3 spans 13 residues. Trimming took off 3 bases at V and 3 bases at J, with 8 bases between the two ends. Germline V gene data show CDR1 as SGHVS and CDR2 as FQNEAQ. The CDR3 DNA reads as TGTGCCAGCAGCTTTTCCGAGGACTATGGCTACACCTTC. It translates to CASSFSEDYGYTF.

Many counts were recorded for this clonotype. The CDR3 nucleotides are TGTGCCAGCTCAAGTCCGGGACAGGGTACCGAGCAGTACTTC. Encoded protein: CASSSPGQGTEQYF. The gene calls are TRBV12-3 or TRBV12-4 and TRBJ2-7, with 9 nucleotides matching TRBD1. The CDR3 consists of 14 residues. With V trimmed by 8 bases and J by 6 bases, 11 bases remained unmatched.

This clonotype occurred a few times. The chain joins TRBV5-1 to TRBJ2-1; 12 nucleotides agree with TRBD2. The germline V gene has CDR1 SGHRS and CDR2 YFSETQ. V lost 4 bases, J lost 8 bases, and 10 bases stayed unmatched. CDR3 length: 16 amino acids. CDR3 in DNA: TGCGCCAGCAGCCCGGACCCTAGCGGGAGGGCCCATGAGCAGTTCTTC. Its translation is CASSPDPSGRAHEQFF.